This entry describes one TCR beta chain. Its antigen is unidentified. Primers: 60 Vbeta forward and 13 Jbeta reverse. Profiling relied on immunoSEQ multiplex PCR, and the TCRdb table lists in-frame clones only, not all of them. The sample holds roughly 150,000 clones, about 70% seen once. The J segment lost 5 bases and the V segment lost 5 bases, leaving 8 bases of the junction unmatched. The CDR3 loop spans 15 amino acids. The germline V gene has CDR1 SGHTA and CDR2 FQGNSA. This sample was included in a study of cytomegalovirus exposure and HLA in healthy donors. Overall study results and limits: It was taken for granted in presence/absence analyses that sequencing depth across donors was roughly uniform. In an earlier analysis, most TCR beta V segments were productive about 87% or about 30% of the time.

This sequence joins TRBV7-2 and TRBJ2-1; 8 bases are shared with TRBD2. The sequencing input was PBMCs. This TCR derives from a male donor in good health and CMV-seronegative. The CDR3 coding sequence is TGTGCCAGCAGCCCGGGGGGGGCGGGTCACAATGAGCAGTTCTTC. Its translation: CASSPGGAGHNEQFF.